This TCR beta chain comes out of a study of T cell responses to AZD1222 COVID-19 vaccine. Sequencing used immunoSEQ multiplex PCR; TCRdb keeps in-frame clones, though not all of them. The table has approximately 130,000 clones, around 84% seen once; the top ten hold around a quarter. Trimming took 3 bases from V and 6 from J, leaving 15 bases between them. Germline values: CDR1 SGHTA, CDR2 FQGNSA. The CDR3 spans 14 residues. For this clone: Its target is not known.

Study-wide points: Dominant CD4 TCR responses targeted spike regions 160-218 and 743-854.

The chain recombines TRBV7-2 with TRBJ2-7; a possible D gene is TRBD2 (5 bases). The material was peripheral blood, obtained 28 days after the second AZD1222 dose. The source of this sequence is an adult who received the AZD1222 COVID-19 vaccine. The CDR3 DNA follows: TGTGCCAGCAGCTTGCAAGGACTCTTGGGCGAGCAGTACTTC. It is translated as CASSLQGLLGEQYF.